These T cell receptor beta chains were read from a single sample in a study of identical twins. TCRdb recomputed calls from the 5' RACE reads with MiXCR, one row per CDR3 protein. Of 1.5 million to 2 million distinct CDR3 sequences listed, more than 30% are singletons. The sample comprised cord blood. The source of these receptors is a newborn girl in good health. CDR3s include the opening cysteine and the closing phenylalanine or tryptophan. A D gene is named only where the DNA matches it firmly. A row's size may be missing; if present it is once, few, many or a size class.

>few|-|TRBJ1-5|TRBV10-3
TGTGCCATCAGTGAGTCGTATGGGATGGGACAGCCCCAGCATTTT
CAISESYGMGQPQHF
>-|-|TRBJ1-2|TRBV2
TGTGCCAGCAGCCCTCTGAAGGCTAACTATGGCTACACCTTC
CASSPLKANYGYTF
>many|-|TRBJ2-7|TRBV29-1
TGCAGCGCCTACAGGGACTCCGCCTACGAGCAGTACTTC
CSAYRDSAYEQYF
>once|-|TRBJ1-5|TRBV20-1
TGCAGTGCTCCAGAAGTTGCTAATCAGCCCCAGCATTTT
CSAPEVANQPQHF
>-|TRBD1|TRBJ2-7|TRBV12-3/TRBV12-4
TGTGCCAGCAGTCCAAGGACAGGGACCGAGCAGTACTTC
CASSPRTGTEQYF
>-|-|TRBJ2-7|TRBV28
TGTACCAGCAGTTTTTCTCCCTCCTACGAGCAGTACTTC
CTSSFSPSYEQYF
>few|TRBD2|TRBJ2-1|TRBV29-1
TGCAGCGTTGATGGGCGGGAGGCCTCCGGGCATGAGCAGTTCTTC
CSVDGREASGHEQFF
>few|-|TRBJ2-2|TRBV5-1
TGTGCCAGCAGTTTTGGCACATCGAACACCGGGGAGCTGTTTTTT
CASSFGTSNTGELFF
>-|TRBD1|TRBJ1-2|TRBV29-1
TGCAGCGTTGAAGGGCAGGGGGGTAGAAGCTATGGCTACACCTTC
CSVEGQGGRSYGYTF
>-|-|TRBJ2-7|TRBV29-1
TGCAGCGTTCACCAGGGGGAGGCCACCTACGAGCAGTACTTC
CSVHQGEATYEQYF
>-|-|TRBJ2-7|TRBV12-3/TRBV12-4
TGTGCCAGCAGTTTATGGCTTTACGAGCAGTACTTC
CASSLWLYEQYF
>-|-|TRBJ2-7|TRBV5-1
TGCGCCAGCGGCTTACGACAGGTTTCCTACGAGCAGTACTTC
CASGLRQVSYEQYF
>few|TRBD2|TRBJ2-5|TRBV4-1
TGCGCCAGCAGCCGACTAGCGATCCTAGAGACCCAGTACTTC
CASSRLAILETQYF
>-|-|TRBJ1-5|TRBV3-1
TGTGCCAGCAGCCAAGGGGGGTTCTCTAGCAATCAGCCCCAGCATTTT
CASSQGGFSSNQPQHF
>-|-|TRBJ1-1|TRBV20-1
TGCAGTGCTAGAGAGGGGGTAGTCAGGGCGCACACTGAAGCTTTCTTT
CSAREGVVRAHTEAFF
>-|TRBD1|TRBJ2-7|TRBV10-2
TGCGCCAGCAGGGAGTCGAGGACAGGCTCCTACGAGCAGTACTTC
CASRESRTGSYEQYF
>many|TRBD1|TRBJ1-2|TRBV7-9
TGTGCCAGCAGCTTAACCCTGACAGGGGGCTATGGCTACACCTTC
CASSLTLTGGYGYTF
>few|TRBD1|TRBJ2-7|TRBV27
TGTGCCAGCAGTTCGGGGACAGTCGAGCAGTACTTC
CASSSGTVEQYF
>-|-|TRBJ1-2|TRBV20-1
TGCAGTGCTCAAAGGAACGGGAACTATGGCTACACCTTC
CSAQRNGNYGYTF
>-|-|TRBJ2-7|TRBV7-9
TGTGCCAGCAGCTTAGAAGTACACCCCTACGAGCAGTACTTC
CASSLEVHPYEQYF
>few|-|TRBJ2-7|TRBV27
TGTGCCAGCAGCCCTGACGCCGCCTTTTACGAGCAGTACTTC
CASSPDAAFYEQYF
>-|TRBD2|TRBJ2-2|TRBV11-2
TGTGCCGGCAGTCCGACTAGCGGGGGACCCAGGACCGGGGAGCTGTTTTTT
CAGSPTSGGPRTGELFF
>few|-|TRBJ1-1|TRBV4-2
TGTGCCAGCAGCCAAGACCCCCAGGGTAGAACTGAAGCTTTCTTT
CASSQDPQGRTEAFF
>-|-|TRBJ2-7|TRBV18
TGTGCCAGCTCACCACCGGGCACCTACAATGAGCAGTACTTC
CASSPPGTYNEQYF
>-|-|TRBJ1-1|TRBV5-1
TGCGCCAGCAGCTTGGTTCCCCGGACAATTAACACTGAAGCTTTCTTT
CASSLVPRTINTEAFF
>-|-|TRBJ2-3|TRBV20-1
TGCAGTGCTAGAGATCTGCCGGACAGTGGCACAGATACGCAGTATTTT
CSARDLPDSGTDTQYF
>-|TRBD2|TRBJ2-1|TRBV19
TGTGCCACCCGCTCAGGGACTAGCGTCGCTGAGCAGTTCTTC
CATRSGTSVAEQFF
>-|-|TRBJ2-6|TRBV7-2
TGTGCCAGCAGCTTAAAATCGGGCTCTGGGGCCAACGTCCTGACTTTC
CASSLKSGSGANVLTF
>-|-|TRBJ1-1|TRBV10-3
TGTGCCATCAGAAATAGTAAGGGGTTGGACACTGAAGCTTTCTTT
CAIRNSKGLDTEAFF
>few|TRBD1|TRBJ1-4|TRBV4-1
TGCGCCAGCAGCCCACGGGACAGTACGGAAAAACTGTTTTTT
CASSPRDSTEKLFF
>few|-|TRBJ2-7|TRBV29-1
TGCAGCGTTGAGAAGGTCGCGGGGGCCTCCTACGAGCAGTACTTC
CSVEKVAGASYEQYF
>once|-|TRBJ2-5|TRBV13
TGTGCCAGCAGCGGGCCGGGACTCCAAGAGACCCAGTACTTC
CASSGPGLQETQYF
>few|TRBD2|TRBJ2-1|TRBV24-1
TGTGCCACCAGGAGGACTAGCGAAAATGAGCAGTTCTTC
CATRRTSENEQFF
>-|-|TRBJ2-1|TRBV20-1
TGCAGTGCCTCCGACAGGAGATACAATGAGCAGTTCTTC
CSASDRRYNEQFF
>-|TRBD2|TRBJ2-2|TRBV5-1
TGCGCCACCAAAGCGGGAGAGACCGGGGAGCTGTTTTTT
CATKAGETGELFF
>once|-|TRBJ2-1|TRBV20-1
TGCAGTGCTAGAGGTCCGACTGTCTCCTACAATGAGCAGTTCTTC
CSARGPTVSYNEQFF
>-|-|TRBJ2-1|TRBV6-1
TGTGCCAGCAGTGGAGGGGACCTCTCCTACAATGAGCAGTTCTTC
CASSGGDLSYNEQFF
>few|-|TRBJ2-3|TRBV3-1
TGTGCCAGCAGCCAAGATGGGGTAGCTTGGGCTCCCGGCACAGATACGCAGTATTTT
CASSQDGVAWAPGTDTQYF
>-|TRBD2|TRBJ2-5|TRBV4-2
TGTGCCAGCAGCCAAGTAGGGACTAGCGGGGGGTACAATGAGCAGTACTTC
CASSQVGTSGGYNEQYF
>many|-|TRBJ2-5|TRBV5-1
TGCGCCAGCAGCTTAAAGTACCAAGAGACCCAGTACTTC
CASSLKYQETQYF
>many|TRBD2|TRBJ2-7|TRBV2
TGTGCCAGCAGGACGCCTAGCGGGGGTAACTACGAGCAGTACTTC
CASRTPSGGNYEQYF
>few|-|TRBJ2-3|TRBV13
TGTGCCAGCTCCGTCCTAATAAGGCCAGATACGCAGTATTTT
CASSVLIRPDTQYF
>-|-|TRBJ2-1|TRBV15
TGTGCCACCAGCAGAACACAGGGACAGCAGTTCTTC
CATSRTQGQQFF
>-|-|TRBJ2-5|TRBV12-3/TRBV12-4
TGTGCCAGCAGTTTCAGTACCACGGCAGAGACCCAGTACTTC
CASSFSTTAETQYF
>few|TRBD1|TRBJ1-2|TRBV20-1
TGCAGTGCTTCGGACAGGGGTGGCTATGGCTACACCTTC
CSASDRGGYGYTF
>-|TRBD2|TRBJ2-3|TRBV20-1
TGCAGTGCTAGAGACAGGGAGGGAAGCAGGGATACGCAGTATTTT
CSARDREGSRDTQYF
>few|-|TRBJ1-5|TRBV20-1
TGCAGTGCTAGGCCTACAGGGAGCAATCAGCCCCAGCATTTT
CSARPTGSNQPQHF
>-|TRBD1|TRBJ1-6|TRBV18
TGTGCCAGCTCACCGCTCCGGGACAGGGGAAATTCACCCCTCCACTTT
CASSPLRDRGNSPLHF
>-|TRBD2|TRBJ2-3|TRBV7-2
TGTGCCAGCAGGAGGACTAGCGGGAGAAACTCAGATACGCAGTATTTT
CASRRTSGRNSDTQYF
>-|TRBD2|TRBJ2-7|TRBV4-2
TGTGCCAGCAGCCAAGATATAGCGGGGAACTACGAGCAGTACTTC
CASSQDIAGNYEQYF
>few|-|TRBJ2-7|TRBV3-1
TGTGCCAGCAGCCAAGAAATTATAGGCAGGGTAACCTACGAGCAGTACTTC
CASSQEIIGRVTYEQYF
>-|TRBD2|TRBJ2-3|TRBV6-6
TGTGCCAGCAGAAAACTAGCGGGGGGGCCGAATACGCAGTATTTT
CASRKLAGGPNTQYF
>-|-|TRBJ2-7|TRBV6-1
TGTGCCAGCAGTGGCGTAACGTTCTTAGGGCGAGACGAGCAGTACTTC
CASSGVTFLGRDEQYF
>few|-|TRBJ1-2|TRBV5-6
TGTGCCAGCAGCTTGGAGGCCCTGGGGCACTATGGCTACACCTTC
CASSLEALGHYGYTF
>-|TRBD1|TRBJ1-2|TRBV28
TGTGCCAGCAGTCGTGGGACAGAACTCCGTGGCTACACCTTC
CASSRGTELRGYTF
>few|-|TRBJ2-7|TRBV7-9
TGTGCCAGCAGGCCGACTAGCTACGAGCAGTACTTC
CASRPTSYEQYF
>many|TRBD1|TRBJ2-7|TRBV27
TGTGCCAGCAGTTTAGGACAGGGGGCCGAGCAGTACTTC
CASSLGQGAEQYF
>few|-|TRBJ1-6|TRBV7-8
TGTGCCAGCAGCCCCGGGCGGCAGGCTAATAATTCACCCCTCCACTTT
CASSPGRQANNSPLHF
>few|TRBD2|TRBJ2-1|TRBV10-3
TGTGCCATCAGTGACCCTACCGGGACTAGGGGGTACAATGAGCAGTTCTTC
CAISDPTGTRGYNEQFF